This entry features one T cell receptor beta chain sequence. Its antigen remains unidentified. A much larger clone differs from this one at a single base, so this may be a read error. The sample comes from a study of T cells after yellow fever vaccination. In germline, CDR1 is SGHKS, CDR2 YYEKEE (reference sequence). With V trimmed by 4 bases and J by 5 bases, 8 bases remained unmatched. The CDR3 extends over 14 amino acids. Findings and limits, study-wide: Compared with primary, the secondary response was weaker and peaked at day 5, not 15. CD4 and CD8 compartments shared a small share of clonotypes, likely from convergent recombination. Primary-vaccination clones mostly resurfaced post-booster (around 95% CD4, around 88% CD8).

Universal primer sites and UMIs were introduced during 5'RACE template-switching synthesis of TCR cDNA. TCRdb analysed the 5' RACE reads with MiXCR anew, one entry per CDR3 protein. The sample holds about 210,000 distinct CDR3 sequences, 6.5% to 7.5% seen once. Sequencing used CD4+ T cells sorted from PBMCs, obtained on the day of the yellow fever booster vaccination. The gene calls are TRBV5-5 and TRBJ2-5, with 7 bases lining up with TRBD1. The source of this sequence is a man aged 30 to 45 who received the YFV17D yellow fever vaccine. The CDR3 DNA follows: TGTGCCAGCAGCATGGGACAGATGGTGGAGACCCAGTACTTC. Translated: CASSMGQMVETQYF.